This T cell receptor (beta chain) emerged from a study of beta chain features in type 1 diabetes. As every portion of the isolated RNA was reverse transcribed, the sequencing read expressed TCRB transcripts. Profiled with immunoSEQ multiplex PCR; TCRdb holds only in-frame clones, not every one. The sample consists of under 450,000 clones, roughly 15% of them appearing once. About this clone itself: Its antigen is as yet unknown.

General observations from the study: HLA effects on TCRB rearrangement stayed unresolved here.

There are 14 residues in the CDR3. V gave up 5 bases and J gave up 5 bases, with 15 bases separating them. CDR1 is SEHNR, CDR2 FQNEAQ, per germline (reference sequence). Sample: naive CD4+ T cells from blood. The V and J genes are TRBV7-9 and TRBJ2-5; D perhaps matches TRBD1 (5 bases). The sequence was collected from a woman aged 18-29 years in good health. The CDR3 region is CASSAKLGVETQYF. In DNA form, the CDR3 reads TGTGCCAGCAGCGCCAAGCTAGGGGTGGAGACCCAGTACTTC. Supplemented by reference TRBV7-9 and TRBJ2-5, the full variable domain reads DTGVSQNPRHKITKRGQNVTFRCDPISEHNRLYWYRQTLGQGPEFLTYFQNEAQLEKSRLLSDRFSAERPKGSFSTLEIQRTEQGDSAMYLCASSAKLGVETQYFGPGTRLLVL.